Included here is one TCR beta chain sequence, with context. Per the original methods: For nucleated cells, counts were estimated from reference gene primer amplification. The method was immunoSEQ multiplex PCR; TCRdb's version includes in-frame clones alone and lacks a portion of them. V and J calls and clone size are copied from that table; D and trimming were computed from the DNA. The sample carries 90,000 to 120,000 clones, about 90% recorded once. These data are taken from a study of blood T cell repertoires in COVID-19. Study-wide context: Spain, Italy and the United States supplied samples that represented acute and convalescent COVID-19. Sample material is recorded as cDNA or gDNA derived from T cells, B-cell-depleted T cells, or PBMCs.

Germline trimming cut 2 bases from V and 8 bases from J; bases unmatched to any gene: 8. CDR1 MNHNY and CDR2 SVGAGI come from the germline V gene (reference sequence). The CDR3 has 14 amino acids. V and J are TRBV6-6 and TRBJ1-2, with TRBD1 matching 7 bases. Sequences were obtained from peripheral blood. The clonotype was recovered from a young woman with acute or convalescent COVID-19. The CDR3 nucleotides read TGTGCCAGCAGTTACGTACAGGGGATGAAGGGCTACACCTTC. Translated, it gives CASSYVQGMKGYTF.